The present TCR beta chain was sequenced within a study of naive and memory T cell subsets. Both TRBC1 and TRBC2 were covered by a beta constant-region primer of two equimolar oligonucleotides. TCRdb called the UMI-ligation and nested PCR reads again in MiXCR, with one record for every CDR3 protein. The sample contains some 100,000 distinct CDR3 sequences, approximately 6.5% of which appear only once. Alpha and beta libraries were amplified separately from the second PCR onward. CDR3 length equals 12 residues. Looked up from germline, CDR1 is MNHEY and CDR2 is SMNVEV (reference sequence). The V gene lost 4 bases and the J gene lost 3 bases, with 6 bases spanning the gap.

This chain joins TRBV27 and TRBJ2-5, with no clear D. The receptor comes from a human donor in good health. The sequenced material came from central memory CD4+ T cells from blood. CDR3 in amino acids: CASSSREETQYF. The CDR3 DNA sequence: TGTGCCAGCAGTTCAAGAGAAGAGACCCAGTACTTC.